This TCR beta chain was recorded in a study of T-cell memory formation after mild COVID-19. In the study overall: Most TCR clusters belonged to a single donor. Whole-study results and caveats: Among CD4+ contracting clones, most were CM and EM, and CD8+ ones EMRA. Balance between CD4 and CD8 was seen in clones contracting day 15 to 85, and a CD4+ lean was seen in later expanders. Pre-infection memory contained some responding clones, which suggested that cross-reactive memory had joined.

TCRdb re-called the 5' RACE reads through MiXCR, storing one row per CDR3 protein. The sample lists 400,000 to 500,000 distinct CDR3 sequences; 15% to 20% were seen once. Trimming removed 1 base at V and 9 bases at J, with 10 bases between. This CDR3 has 14 amino acids. Germline V CDR1 and CDR2: SNHLY, FYNNEI. This clonotype was detected a few times. The antigen is undetermined. This TCR came from an adult woman who had mild COVID-19 (a few samples of this study predate the infection). Cell type and time point are not known. The chain is built from TRBV2 and TRBJ1-6; D gene uncertain. The specimen was PBMCs or a T cell subset sorted from them (not recorded which). The CDR3 reads CASSEGSRISPLHF. In nucleotides, the CDR3 is TGTGCCAGCAGTGAAGGGAGTAGAATTTCACCCCTCCACTTT.